This T cell receptor (beta chain) is drawn from a study of T cells in localized non-small cell lung cancer. The data were produced by immunoSEQ multiplex PCR, yet TCRdb's version contains in-frame clones alone and is incomplete. The data contain 20,000 to 25,000 clones, about nine tenths of them singletons. The study's findings and limits: T cell clonality was highest in uninvolved adjacent lung, above tumor. In adjacent lung appeared a median around 55 of the top 100 tumor clones. Owing to sequencing of a solitary tumor region, heterogeneity cannot be discounted.

In the case of this clone: Its antigen is still unknown.

The CDR3 spans 13 residues. Germline V gene sequence: CDR1 MNHNY, CDR2 SVGAGI (reference sequence). V was pared by 5 bases and J by 3 bases, with 9 bases between. The chain employs TRBV6-6 and TRBJ2-3, with a tentative D call TRBD1 (5 bases). The receptor's source is a man aged 35 to 69 with stage I squamous cell lung carcinoma. Sample: peripheral blood, taken before any cancer treatment. Here the CDR3 reads CASSGKGTDTQYF. CDR3 bases: TGTGCCAGCAGTGGCAAGGGGACAGATACGCAGTATTTT.